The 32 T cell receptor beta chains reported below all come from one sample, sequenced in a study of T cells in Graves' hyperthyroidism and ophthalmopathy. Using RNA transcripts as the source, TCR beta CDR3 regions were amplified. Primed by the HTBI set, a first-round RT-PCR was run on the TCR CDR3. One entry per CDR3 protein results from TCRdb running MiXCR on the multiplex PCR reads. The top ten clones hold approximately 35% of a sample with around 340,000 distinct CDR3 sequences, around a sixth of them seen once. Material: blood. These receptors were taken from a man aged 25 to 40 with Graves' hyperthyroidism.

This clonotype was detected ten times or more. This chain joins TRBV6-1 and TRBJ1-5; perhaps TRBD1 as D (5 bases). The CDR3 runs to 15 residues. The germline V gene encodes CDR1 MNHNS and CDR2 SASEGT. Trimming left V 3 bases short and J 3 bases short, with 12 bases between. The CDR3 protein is CASSDRDGNNQPQHF. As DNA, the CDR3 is TGTGCCAGCAGTGACCGGGACGGGAACAATCAGCCCCAGCATTTT.

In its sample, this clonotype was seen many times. The CDR3 DNA reads as TGCAGTGCTAGATCTCGGAGGGGGGTCGAGCAGTACTTC. Encoded protein: CSARSRRGVEQYF. The chain carries TRBV20-1 and TRBJ2-7; D possibly matches TRBD1 or TRBD2 (6 bases each). This CDR3 spans 13 amino acids. Deletions cut 2 bases from V and 6 bases from J, with 14 bases between. The V gene's germline CDR1 is DFQATT and CDR2 SNEGSKA (reference sequence).

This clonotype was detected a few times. This CDR3 reads CASSPPGTLLHGYTF. The CDR3 nucleotides are TGTGCCAGCAGCCCCCCGGGGACTCTCTTACATGGCTACACCTTC. The V gene is TRBV7-9, the J gene TRBJ1-2, with D possibly matching TRBD1 (5 bases). The CDR3 runs to 15 residues. Germline CDR1 SEHNR, CDR2 FQNEAQ (reference sequence). The V end was cut by 5 bases, the J end by 6 bases, with 19 bases between.

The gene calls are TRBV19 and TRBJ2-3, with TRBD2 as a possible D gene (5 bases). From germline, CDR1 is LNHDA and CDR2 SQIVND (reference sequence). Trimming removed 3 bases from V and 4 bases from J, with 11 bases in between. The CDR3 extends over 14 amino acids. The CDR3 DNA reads TGTGCCAGTAGTATTGGGCTAGCCGCAGATACGCAGTATTTT. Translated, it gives CASSIGLAADTQYF. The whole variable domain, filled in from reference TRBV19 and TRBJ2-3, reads DGGITQSPKYLFRKEGQNVTLSCEQNLNHDAMYWYRQDPGQGLRLIYYSQIVNDFQKGDIAEGYSVSREKKESFPLTVTSAQKNPTAFYLCASSIGLAADTQYFGPGTRLTVL.

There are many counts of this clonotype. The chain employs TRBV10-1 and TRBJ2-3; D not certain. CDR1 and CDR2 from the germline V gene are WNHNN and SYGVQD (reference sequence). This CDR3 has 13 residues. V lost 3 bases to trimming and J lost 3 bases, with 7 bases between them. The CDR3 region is CASSETATDTQYF. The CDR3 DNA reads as TGCGCCAGCAGTGAAACAGCGACAGATACGCAGTATTTT.

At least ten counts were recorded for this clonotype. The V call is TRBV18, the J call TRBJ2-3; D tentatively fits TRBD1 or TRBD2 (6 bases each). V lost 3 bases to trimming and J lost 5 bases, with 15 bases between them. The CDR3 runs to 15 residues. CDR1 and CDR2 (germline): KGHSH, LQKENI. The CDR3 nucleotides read TGTGCCAGCTCACCCGTGCCACAGGGAGGAGATACGCAGTATTTT. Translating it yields CASSPVPQGGDTQYF.

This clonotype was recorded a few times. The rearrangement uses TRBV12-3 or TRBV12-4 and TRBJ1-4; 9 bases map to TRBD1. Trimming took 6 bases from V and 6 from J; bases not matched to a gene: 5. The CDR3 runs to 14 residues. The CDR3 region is CASSTGGRDEKLFF. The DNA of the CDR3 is TGTGCCAGCAGCACAGGGGGCAGGGATGAAAAACTGTTTTTT.

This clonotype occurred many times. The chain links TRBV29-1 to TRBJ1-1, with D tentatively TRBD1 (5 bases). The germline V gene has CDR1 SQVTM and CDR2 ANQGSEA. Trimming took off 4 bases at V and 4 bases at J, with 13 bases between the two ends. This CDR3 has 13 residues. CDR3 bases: TGCAGCGTTGTGAGGGACGGCCCCACTGAAGCTTTCTTT. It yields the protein CSVVRDGPTEAFF.

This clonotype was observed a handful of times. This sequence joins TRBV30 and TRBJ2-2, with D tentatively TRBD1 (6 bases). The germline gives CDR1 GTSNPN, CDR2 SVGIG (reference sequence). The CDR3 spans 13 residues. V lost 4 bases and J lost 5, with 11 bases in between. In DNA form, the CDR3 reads TGTGCCTGGACCAGGGGAGTGACCGGGGAGCTGTTTTTT. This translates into CAWTRGVTGELFF.

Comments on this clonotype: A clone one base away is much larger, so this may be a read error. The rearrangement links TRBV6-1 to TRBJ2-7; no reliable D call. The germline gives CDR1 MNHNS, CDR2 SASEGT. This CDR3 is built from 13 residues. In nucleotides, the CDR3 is TGTGCCAGCAGTGAACGGCGCGCCTACGAGCGGTACTTC. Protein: CASSERRAYERYF.

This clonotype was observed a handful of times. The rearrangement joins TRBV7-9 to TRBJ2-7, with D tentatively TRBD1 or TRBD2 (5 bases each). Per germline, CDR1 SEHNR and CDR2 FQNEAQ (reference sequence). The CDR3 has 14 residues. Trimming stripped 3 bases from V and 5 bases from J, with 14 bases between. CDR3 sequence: CASSFEGTGNEQYF. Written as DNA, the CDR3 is TGTGCCAGCAGCTTTGAGGGGACGGGCAACGAGCAGTACTTC.

The CDR3 coding sequence is TGTGCCAGCAGCTTACAGCGGGAGCGCTACAATGAGCAGTTCTTC. Protein product: CASSLQRERYNEQFF. The chain has TRBV5-4 and TRBJ2-1; TRBD2 matches at 8 bases. J gave up 3 bases and V 2 bases, and 4 bases lay outside the gene matches. The CDR3 runs to 15 residues. Germline V gene sequence: CDR1 SGHNT, CDR2 YYREEE (reference sequence).

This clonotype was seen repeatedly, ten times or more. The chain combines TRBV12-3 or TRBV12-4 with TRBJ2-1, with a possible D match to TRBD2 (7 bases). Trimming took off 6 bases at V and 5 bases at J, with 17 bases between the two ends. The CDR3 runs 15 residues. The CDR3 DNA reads TGTGCCAGCAGCGTAGCGGGCGAGGGGGACAATGAGCAGTTCTTC. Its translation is CASSVAGEGDNEQFF.

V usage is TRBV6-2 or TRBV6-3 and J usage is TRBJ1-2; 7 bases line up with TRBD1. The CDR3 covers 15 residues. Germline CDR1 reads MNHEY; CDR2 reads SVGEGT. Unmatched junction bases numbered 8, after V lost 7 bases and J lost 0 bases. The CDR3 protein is CASIPIGTANYGYTF. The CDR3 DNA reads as TGTGCCAGCATACCTATCGGGACAGCTAACTATGGCTACACCTTC.

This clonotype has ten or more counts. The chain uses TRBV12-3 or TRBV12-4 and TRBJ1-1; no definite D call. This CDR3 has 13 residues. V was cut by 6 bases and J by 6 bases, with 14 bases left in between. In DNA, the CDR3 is TGTGCCAGCAGGTCCCAGCTTGGAGCTGAAGCTTTCTTT. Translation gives CASRSQLGAEAFF.

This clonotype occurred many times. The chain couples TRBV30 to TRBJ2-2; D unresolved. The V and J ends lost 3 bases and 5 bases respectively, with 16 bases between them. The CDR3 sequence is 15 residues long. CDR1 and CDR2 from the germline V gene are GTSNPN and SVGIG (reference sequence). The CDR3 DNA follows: TGTGCCTGGAGGCCACTTGCCACGTTAACCGGGGAGCTGTTTTTT. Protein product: CAWRPLATLTGELFF.

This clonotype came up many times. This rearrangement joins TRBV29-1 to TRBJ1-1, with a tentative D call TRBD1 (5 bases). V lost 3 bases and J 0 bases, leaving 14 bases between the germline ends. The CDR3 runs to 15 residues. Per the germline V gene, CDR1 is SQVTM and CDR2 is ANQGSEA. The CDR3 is CSVEPGWGMNTEAFF. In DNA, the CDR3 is TGCAGCGTTGAGCCGGGATGGGGCATGAACACTGAAGCTTTCTTT.

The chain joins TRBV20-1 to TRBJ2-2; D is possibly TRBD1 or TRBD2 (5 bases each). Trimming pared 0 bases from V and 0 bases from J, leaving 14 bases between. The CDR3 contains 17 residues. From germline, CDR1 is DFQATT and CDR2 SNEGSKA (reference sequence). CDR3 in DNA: TGCAGTGCTAGAGATGCTTCCCGGGACGCGAACACCGGGGAGCTGTTTTTT. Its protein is CSARDASRDANTGELFF.

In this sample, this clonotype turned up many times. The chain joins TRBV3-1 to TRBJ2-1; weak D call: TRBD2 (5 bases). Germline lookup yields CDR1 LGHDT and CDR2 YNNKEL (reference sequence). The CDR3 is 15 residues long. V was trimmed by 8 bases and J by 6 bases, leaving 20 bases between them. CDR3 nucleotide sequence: TGTGCCAGCCGAAAAGGTTGGACTGGGTCCAATGAGCAGTTCTTC. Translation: CASRKGWTGSNEQFF.

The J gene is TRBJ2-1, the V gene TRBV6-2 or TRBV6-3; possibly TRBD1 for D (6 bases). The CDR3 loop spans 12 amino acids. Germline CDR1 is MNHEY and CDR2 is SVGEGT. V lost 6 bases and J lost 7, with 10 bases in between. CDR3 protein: CASRDQGNEQFF. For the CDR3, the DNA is TGTGCCAGCAGAGATCAGGGGAATGAGCAGTTCTTC.

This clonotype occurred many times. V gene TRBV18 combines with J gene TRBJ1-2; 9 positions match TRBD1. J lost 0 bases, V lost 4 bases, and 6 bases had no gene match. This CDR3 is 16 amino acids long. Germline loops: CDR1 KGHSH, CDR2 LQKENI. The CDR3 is CASSQTGGTANYGYTF. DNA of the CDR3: TGTGCCAGCTCACAGACAGGGGGGACCGCTAACTATGGCTACACCTTC.

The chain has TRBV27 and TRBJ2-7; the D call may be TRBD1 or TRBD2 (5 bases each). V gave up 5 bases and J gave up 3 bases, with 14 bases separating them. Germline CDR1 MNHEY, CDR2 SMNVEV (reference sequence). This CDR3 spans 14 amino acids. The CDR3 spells CASSPRDGGYEQYF. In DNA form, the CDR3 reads TGTGCCAGCAGTCCTAGGGACGGTGGCTACGAGCAGTACTTC.

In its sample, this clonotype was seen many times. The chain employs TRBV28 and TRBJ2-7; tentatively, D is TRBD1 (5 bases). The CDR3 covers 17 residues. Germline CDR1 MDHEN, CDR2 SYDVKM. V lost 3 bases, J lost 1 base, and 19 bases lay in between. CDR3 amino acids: CASSFRRASYWSYEQYF. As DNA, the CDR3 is TGTGCCAGCAGTTTTCGCAGGGCGAGCTATTGGTCCTACGAGCAGTACTTC.

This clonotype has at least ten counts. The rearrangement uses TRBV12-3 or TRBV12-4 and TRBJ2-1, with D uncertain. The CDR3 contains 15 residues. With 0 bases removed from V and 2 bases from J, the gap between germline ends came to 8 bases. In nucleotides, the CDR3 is TGTGCCAGCAGTTTAGCGGCTTTGACCTACAATGAGCAGTTCTTC. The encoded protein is CASSLAALTYNEQFF.

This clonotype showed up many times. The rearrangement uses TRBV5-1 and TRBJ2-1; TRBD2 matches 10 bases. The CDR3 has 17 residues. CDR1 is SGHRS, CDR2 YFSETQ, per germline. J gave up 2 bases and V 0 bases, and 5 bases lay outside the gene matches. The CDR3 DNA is TGCGCCAGCAGCTTGGGTCTCCTAGCGGGAGCCTACAATGAGCAGTTCTTC. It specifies CASSLGLLAGAYNEQFF.

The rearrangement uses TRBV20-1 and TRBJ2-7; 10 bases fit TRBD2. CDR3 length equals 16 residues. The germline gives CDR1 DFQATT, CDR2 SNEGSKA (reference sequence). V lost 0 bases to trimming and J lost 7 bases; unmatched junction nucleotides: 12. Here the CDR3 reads CSARDFGTSVSEEQYF. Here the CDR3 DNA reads TGCAGTGCTAGAGATTTCGGGACTAGCGTATCGGAAGAGCAGTACTTC.

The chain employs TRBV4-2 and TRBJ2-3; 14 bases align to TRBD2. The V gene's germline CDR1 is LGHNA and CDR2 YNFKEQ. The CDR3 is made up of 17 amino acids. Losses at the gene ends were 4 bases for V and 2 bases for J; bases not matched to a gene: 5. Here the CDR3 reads CASSPRTSGRSTDTQYF. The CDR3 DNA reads TGTGCCAGCAGCCCCCGGACTAGCGGGAGGTCCACAGATACGCAGTATTTT.

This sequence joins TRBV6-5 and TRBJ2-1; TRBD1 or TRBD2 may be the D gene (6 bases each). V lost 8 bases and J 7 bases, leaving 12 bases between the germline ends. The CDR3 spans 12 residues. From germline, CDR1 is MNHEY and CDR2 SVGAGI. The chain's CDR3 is CASGAGHNEQFF. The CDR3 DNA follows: TGTGCCAGCGGCGCGGGACATAATGAGCAGTTCTTC.

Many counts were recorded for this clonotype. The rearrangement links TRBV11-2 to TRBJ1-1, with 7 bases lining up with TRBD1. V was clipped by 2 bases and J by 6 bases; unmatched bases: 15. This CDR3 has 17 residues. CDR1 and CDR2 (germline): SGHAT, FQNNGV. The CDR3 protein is CASSLFGRGGPYSEAFF. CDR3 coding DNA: TGTGCCAGCAGCTTATTCGGCAGGGGGGGCCCATATTCTGAAGCTTTCTTT.

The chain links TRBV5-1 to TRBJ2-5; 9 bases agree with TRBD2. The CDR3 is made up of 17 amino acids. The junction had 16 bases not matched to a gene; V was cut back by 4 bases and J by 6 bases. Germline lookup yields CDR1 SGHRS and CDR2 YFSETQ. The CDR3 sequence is CASSRDGLAGIKKTQYF. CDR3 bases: TGCGCCAGCAGCCGTGACGGTCTAGCGGGAATCAAGAAGACCCAGTACTTC. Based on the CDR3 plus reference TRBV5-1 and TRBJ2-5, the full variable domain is KAGVTQTPRYLIKTRGQQVTLSCSPISGHRSVSWYQQTPGQGLQFLFEYFSETQRNKGNFPGRFSGRQFSNSRSEMNVSTLELGDSALYLCASSRDGLAGIKKTQYFGPGTRLLVL.

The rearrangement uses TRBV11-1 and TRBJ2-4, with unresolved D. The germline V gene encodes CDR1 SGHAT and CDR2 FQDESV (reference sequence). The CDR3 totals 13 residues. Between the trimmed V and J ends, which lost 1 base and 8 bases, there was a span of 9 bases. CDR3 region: CASSLVLGHIQYF. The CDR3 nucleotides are TGTGCCAGCAGCTTAGTCCTTGGGCACATTCAGTACTTC. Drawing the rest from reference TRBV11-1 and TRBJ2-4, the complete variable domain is EAEVAQSPRYKITEKSQAVAFWCDPISGHATLYWYRQILGQGPELLVQFQDESVVDDSQLPKDRFSAERLKGVDSTLKIQPAELGDSAMYLCASSLVLGHIQYFGAGTRLSVL.

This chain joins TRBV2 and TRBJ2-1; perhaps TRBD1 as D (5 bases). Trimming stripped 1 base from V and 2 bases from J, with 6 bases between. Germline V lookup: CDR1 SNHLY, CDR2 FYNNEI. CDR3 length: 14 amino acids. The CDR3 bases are TGTGCCAGCAGTGAAGGACAGACCTACAATGAGCAGTTCTTC. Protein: CASSEGQTYNEQFF.